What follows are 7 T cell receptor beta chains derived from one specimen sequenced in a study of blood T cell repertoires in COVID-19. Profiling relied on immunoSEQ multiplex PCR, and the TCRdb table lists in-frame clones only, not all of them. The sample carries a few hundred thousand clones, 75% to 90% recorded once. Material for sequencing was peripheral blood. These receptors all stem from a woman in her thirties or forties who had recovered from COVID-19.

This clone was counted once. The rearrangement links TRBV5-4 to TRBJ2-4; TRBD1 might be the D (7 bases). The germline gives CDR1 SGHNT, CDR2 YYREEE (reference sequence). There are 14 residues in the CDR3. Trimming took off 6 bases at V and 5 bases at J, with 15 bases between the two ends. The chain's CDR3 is CASTPGGNENIQYF. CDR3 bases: TGTGCCAGCACCCCAGGGGGGAATGAAAACATTCAGTACTTC. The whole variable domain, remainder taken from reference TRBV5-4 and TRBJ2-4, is ETGVTQSPTHLIKTRGQQVTLRCSSQSGHNTVSWYQQALGQGPQFIFQYYREEENGRGNFPPRFSGLQFPNYSSELNVNALELDDSALYLCASTPGGNENIQYFGAGTRLSVL.

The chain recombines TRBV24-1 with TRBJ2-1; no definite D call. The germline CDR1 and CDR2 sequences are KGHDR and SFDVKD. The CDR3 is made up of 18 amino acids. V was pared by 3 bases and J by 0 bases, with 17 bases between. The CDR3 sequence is CATSDARSDTSSYNEQFF. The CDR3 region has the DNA TGTGCCACCAGTGATGCCCGGTCAGACACAAGCTCCTACAATGAGCAGTTCTTC.

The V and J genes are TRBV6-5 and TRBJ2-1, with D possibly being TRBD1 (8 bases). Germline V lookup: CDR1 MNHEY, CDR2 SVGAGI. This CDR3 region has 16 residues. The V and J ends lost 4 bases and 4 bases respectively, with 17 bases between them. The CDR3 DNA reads TGTGCCAGCAGTTCGACACAGGGGGGGTCATACAATGAGCAGTTCTTC. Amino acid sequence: CASSSTQGGSYNEQFF.

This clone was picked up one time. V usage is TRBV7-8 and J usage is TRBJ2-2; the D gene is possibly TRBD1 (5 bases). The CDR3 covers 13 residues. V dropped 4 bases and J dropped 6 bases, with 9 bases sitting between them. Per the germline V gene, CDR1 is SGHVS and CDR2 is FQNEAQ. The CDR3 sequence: CASSYEGAGELFF. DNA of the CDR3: TGTGCCAGCAGCTACGAAGGGGCCGGGGAGCTGTTTTTT.

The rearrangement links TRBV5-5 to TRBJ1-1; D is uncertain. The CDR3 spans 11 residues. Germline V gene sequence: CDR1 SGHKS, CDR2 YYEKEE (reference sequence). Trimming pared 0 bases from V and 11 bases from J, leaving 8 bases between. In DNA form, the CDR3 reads TGTGCCAGCAGCTTGGAAAGTAGTGCTTTCTTT. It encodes CASSLESSAFF.

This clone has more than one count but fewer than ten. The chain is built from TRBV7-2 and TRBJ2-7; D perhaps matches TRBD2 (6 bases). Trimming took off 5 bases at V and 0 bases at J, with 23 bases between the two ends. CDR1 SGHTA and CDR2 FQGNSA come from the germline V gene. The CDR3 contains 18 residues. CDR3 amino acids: CASSEQTPSRGLSYEQYF. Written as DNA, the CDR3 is TGTGCCAGCAGCGAACAAACCCCCTCGCGGGGCCTCTCCTACGAGCAGTACTTC.

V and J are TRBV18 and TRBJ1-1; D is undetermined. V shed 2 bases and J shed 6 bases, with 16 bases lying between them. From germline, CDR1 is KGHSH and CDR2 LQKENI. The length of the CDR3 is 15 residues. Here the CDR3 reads CASSPISELPSEAFF. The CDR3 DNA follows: TGTGCCAGCTCACCAATTTCCGAACTGCCGTCTGAAGCTTTCTTT.